This is a list of T cell receptor beta chains from one sample in a study of T cell changes during pregnancy in multiple sclerosis. Clones were read by immunoSEQ multiplex PCR, and TCRdb kept only the in-frame ones, dropping some. The sample lists about 40,000 clones; 90% to 95% were seen once. The sample in question was CD4+ T cells from peripheral blood mononuclear cells, obtained in the third trimester of pregnancy. Receptor source: a female donor in good health, enrolled as a control in a pregnancy study. CDR3s include the opening cysteine and the closing phenylalanine or tryptophan. Fields, in order: D gene, clone size, V gene, J gene, CDR3 protein, CDR3 DNA. D genes are given only for firm matches. Rows give clone size only sometimes, using once, few, many, or a class for an expanded clone.

d_gene: TRBD2; abundance: .; v_gene: TRBV30; j_gene: TRBJ2-1; CDR3aa: CACRSSGTTDEQFF; CDR3nt: TGTGCCTGCAGATCTAGCGGGACGACAGATGAGCAGTTCTTC
d_gene: .; abundance: .; v_gene: TRBV6-1; j_gene: TRBJ1-1; CDR3aa: CASSDVGWGTHTEAFF; CDR3nt: TGTGCCAGCAGTGATGTTGGGTGGGGCACCCACACTGAAGCTTTCTTT
d_gene: TRBD1; abundance: .; v_gene: TRBV6-1; j_gene: TRBJ1-2; CDR3aa: CASSRQGYGYTF; CDR3nt: TGTGCCAGCAGCCGACAGGGGTATGGCTACACCTTC
d_gene: .; abundance: .; v_gene: TRBV7-2; j_gene: TRBJ2-2; CDR3aa: CASSSRTGELFF; CDR3nt: TGTGCCAGCAGCTCACGGACCGGGGAGCTGTTTTTT
d_gene: .; abundance: .; v_gene: TRBV7-2; j_gene: TRBJ2-1; CDR3aa: CASTALWSRLFVRNEQFF; CDR3nt: TGTGCCAGCACCGCCCTCTGGTCTAGGCTGTTTGTGAGGAATGAGCAGTTCTTC
d_gene: TRBD2; abundance: once; v_gene: TRBV2; j_gene: TRBJ2-3; CDR3aa: CASSKGLAGTDTQYF; CDR3nt: TGTGCCAGCAGTAAGGGACTAGCTGGCACAGATACGCAGTATTTT
d_gene: TRBD2; abundance: .; v_gene: TRBV28; j_gene: TRBJ2-7; CDR3aa: CASSPGTSYEQYF; CDR3nt: TGTGCCAGCAGTCCCGGGACTAGCTACGAGCAGTACTTC
d_gene: .; abundance: .; v_gene: TRBV6-5; j_gene: TRBJ2-1; CDR3aa: CASSYYNRVTYNEQFF; CDR3nt: TGTGCCAGCAGTTACTACAACAGGGTAACCTACAATGAGCAGTTCTTC
d_gene: TRBD2; abundance: .; v_gene: TRBV4-2; j_gene: TRBJ2-3; CDR3aa: CASSQDFRPGTSGTDTQYF; CDR3nt: TGTGCCAGCAGCCAAGATTTTCGGCCCGGGACTAGCGGGACAGATACGCAGTATTTT
d_gene: TRBD2; abundance: few; v_gene: TRBV12-5; j_gene: TRBJ2-3; CDR3aa: CASGLVNSGGTQYF; CDR3nt: TGTGCTAGTGGTTTGGTAAATAGCGGGGGAACGCAGTATTTT